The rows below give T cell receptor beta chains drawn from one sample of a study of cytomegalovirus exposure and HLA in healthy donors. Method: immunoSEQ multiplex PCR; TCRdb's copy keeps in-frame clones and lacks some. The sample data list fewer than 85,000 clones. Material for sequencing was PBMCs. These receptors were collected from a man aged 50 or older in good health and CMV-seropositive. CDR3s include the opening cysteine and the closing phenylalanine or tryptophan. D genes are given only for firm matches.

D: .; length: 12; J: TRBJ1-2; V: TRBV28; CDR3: CASRVGVYGYTF; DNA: TGTGCCAGCAGGGTAGGGGTCTATGGCTACACCTTC
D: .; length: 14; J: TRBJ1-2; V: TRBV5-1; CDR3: CASSRFEANYGYTF; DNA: TGCGCCAGCAGCCGATTCGAGGCTAACTATGGCTACACCTTC
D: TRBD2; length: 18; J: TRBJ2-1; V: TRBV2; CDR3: CASSLVNLGTSPYNEQFF; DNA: TGTGCCAGCAGTTTGGTCAACCTTGGGACTAGCCCCTACAATGAGCAGTTCTTC
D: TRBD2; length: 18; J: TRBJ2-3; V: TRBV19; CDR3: CDSSKLEGLAVSTDTQYF; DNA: TGTGACAGCAGCAAGTTGGAGGGTCTAGCGGTTAGCACAGATACGCAGTATTTT
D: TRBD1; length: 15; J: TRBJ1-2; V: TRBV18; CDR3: CASSPRTGDGYGYTF; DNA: TGTGCCAGCTCACCAAGGACAGGGGATGGCTATGGCTACACCTTC
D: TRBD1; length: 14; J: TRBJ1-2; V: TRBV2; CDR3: CASSLDRAGYGYTF; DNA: TGTGCCAGCAGTCTGGACAGGGCAGGCTATGGCTACACCTTC
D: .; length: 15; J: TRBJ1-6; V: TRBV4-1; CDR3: CASSQVGGNDSPLHF; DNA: TGCGCCAGCAGCCAGGTGGGAGGGAACGATTCACCCCTCCACTTT
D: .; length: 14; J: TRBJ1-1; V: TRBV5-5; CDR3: CASSLGDLNTEAFF; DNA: TGTGCCAGCAGCTTGGGAGATCTGAACACTGAAGCTTTCTTT
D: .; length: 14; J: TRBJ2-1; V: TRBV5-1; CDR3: CASSFLGFRGEQFF; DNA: TGCGCCAGCAGCTTCCTAGGCTTTAGGGGGGAGCAGTTCTTC
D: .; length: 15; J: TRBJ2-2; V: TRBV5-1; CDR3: CASSLQGRGTGELFF; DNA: TGCGCCAGCAGCTTACAGGGACGGGGCACCGGGGAGCTGTTTTTT
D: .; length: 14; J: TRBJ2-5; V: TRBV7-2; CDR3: CASSLSLGQETQYF; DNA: TGTGCCAGCAGCTTAAGTCTAGGACAAGAGACCCAGTACTTC
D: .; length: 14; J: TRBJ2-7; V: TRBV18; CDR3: CASSRGDTSYEQYF; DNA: TGTGCCAGCTCCCGTGGGGACACCTCCTACGAGCAGTACTTC
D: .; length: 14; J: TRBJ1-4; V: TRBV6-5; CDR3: CASRDIPTNEKLFF; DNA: TGTGCCAGCAGGGACATCCCAACTAATGAAAAACTGTTTTTT
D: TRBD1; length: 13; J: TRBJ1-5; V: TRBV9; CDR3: CASSSTGDQPQHF; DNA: TGTGCCAGCAGCTCCACAGGGGATCAGCCCCAGCATTTT
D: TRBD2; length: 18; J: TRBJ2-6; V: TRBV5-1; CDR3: CASSLGVAGSSGANVLTF; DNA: TGCGCCAGCAGCTTGGGTGTAGCGGGGAGCTCTGGGGCCAACGTCCTGACTTTC
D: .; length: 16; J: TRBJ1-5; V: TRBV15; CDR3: CATSRGTVYSNQPQHF; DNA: TGTGCCACCAGCAGAGGAACAGTTTATAGCAATCAGCCCCAGCATTTT
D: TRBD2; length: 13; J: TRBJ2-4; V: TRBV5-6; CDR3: CASSLASGGPEYF; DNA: TGTGCCAGCAGCTTGGCTAGCGGGGGCCCCGAGTACTTC
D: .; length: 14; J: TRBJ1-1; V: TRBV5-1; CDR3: CASSLATGGTEAFF; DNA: TGCGCCAGCAGCTTGGCCACCGGGGGGACTGAAGCTTTCTTT
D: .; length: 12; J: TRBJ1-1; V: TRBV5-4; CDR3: CASSFQNTEAFF; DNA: TGTGCCAGCAGCTTCCAGAACACTGAAGCTTTCTTT
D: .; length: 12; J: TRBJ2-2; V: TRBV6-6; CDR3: CASSLLTGELFF; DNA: TGTGCCAGCAGCCTTCTGACCGGGGAGCTGTTTTTT
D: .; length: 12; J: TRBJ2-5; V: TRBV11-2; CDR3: CASIPSGETQYF; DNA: TGTGCCAGCATCCCCTCGGGGGAGACCCAGTACTTC
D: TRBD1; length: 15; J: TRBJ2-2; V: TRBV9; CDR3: CASSRDRDRIGELFF; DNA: TGTGCCAGCAGCCGGGACAGGGATAGAATCGGGGAGCTGTTTTTT
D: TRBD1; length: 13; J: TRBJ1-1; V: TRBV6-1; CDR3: CASGRQGFSEAFF; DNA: TGTGCCAGCGGACGACAGGGGTTCTCTGAAGCTTTCTTT
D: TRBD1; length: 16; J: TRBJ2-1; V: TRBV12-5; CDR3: CASGLFWTGLVNEQFF; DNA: TGTGCTAGTGGTTTGTTCTGGACAGGGCTGGTCAATGAGCAGTTCTTC
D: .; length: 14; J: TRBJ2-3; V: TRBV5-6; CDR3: CASQKGGAADTQYF; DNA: TGTGCCAGCCAGAAGGGGGGGGCGGCGGATACGCAGTATTTT
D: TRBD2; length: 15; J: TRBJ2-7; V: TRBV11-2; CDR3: CASSLGSGASYEQYF; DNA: TGTGCCAGCAGCTTAGGTAGCGGGGCTTCCTACGAGCAGTACTTC
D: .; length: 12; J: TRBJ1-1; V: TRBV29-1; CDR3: CSVTRADTEAFF; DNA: TGCAGCGTGACGCGAGCGGACACTGAAGCTTTCTTT
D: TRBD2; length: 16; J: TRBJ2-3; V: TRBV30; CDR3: CAWAGKERGGTDTQYF; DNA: TGTGCCTGGGCGGGGAAGGAGCGGGGGGGCACAGATACGCAGTATTTT
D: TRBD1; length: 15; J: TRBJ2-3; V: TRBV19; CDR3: CASSRGQRSTDTQYF; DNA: TGTGCCAGTAGCCGGGGACAGAGAAGCACAGATACGCAGTATTTT
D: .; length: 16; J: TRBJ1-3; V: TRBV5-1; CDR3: CASSLGPRGSGNTIYF; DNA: TGCGCCAGCAGCTTGGGCCCTCGGGGCTCTGGAAACACCATATATTTT
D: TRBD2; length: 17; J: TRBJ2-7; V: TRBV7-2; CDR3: CASSLRGPLAGAGEQYF; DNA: TGTGCCAGCAGCTTAAGGGGTCCTTTGGCGGGAGCAGGAGAGCAGTACTTC
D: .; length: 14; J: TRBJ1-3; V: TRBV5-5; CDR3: CASGLGSSGNTIYF; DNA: TGTGCCAGCGGGTTGGGGAGCTCTGGAAACACCATATATTTT
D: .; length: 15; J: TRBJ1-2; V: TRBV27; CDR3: CASSPYIGDNYGYTF; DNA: TGTGCCAGCAGTCCATACATCGGGGATAACTATGGCTACACCTTC
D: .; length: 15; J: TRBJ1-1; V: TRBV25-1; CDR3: CASSESEDSDTEAFF; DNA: TGTGCCAGCAGTGAATCCGAGGACAGTGACACTGAAGCTTTCTTT
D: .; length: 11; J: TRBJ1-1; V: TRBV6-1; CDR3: CASGQSTEAFF; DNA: TGTGCCAGCGGGCAGTCAACTGAAGCTTTCTTT
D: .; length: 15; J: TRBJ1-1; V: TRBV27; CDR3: CASTTDRLGWGEAFF; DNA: TGTGCCAGCACCACCGACAGATTGGGTTGGGGTGAAGCTTTCTTT
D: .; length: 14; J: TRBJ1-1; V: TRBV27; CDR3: CASSSPDVRRGAFF; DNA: TGTGCCAGCAGTTCCCCTGACGTCAGGCGGGGAGCTTTCTTT
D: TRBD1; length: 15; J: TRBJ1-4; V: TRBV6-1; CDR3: CASSGLGTANEKLFF; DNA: TGTGCCAGCAGTGGCCTAGGGACAGCGAATGAAAAACTGTTTTTT
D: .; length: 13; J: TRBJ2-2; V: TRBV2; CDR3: CASSLGNTGELFF; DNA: TGTGCCAGCAGCTTGGGCAACACCGGGGAGCTGTTTTTT
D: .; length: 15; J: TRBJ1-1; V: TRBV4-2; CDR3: CASSQDGGGFTEAFF; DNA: TGTGCCAGCAGCCAAGATGGGGGGGGTTTCACTGAAGCTTTCTTT
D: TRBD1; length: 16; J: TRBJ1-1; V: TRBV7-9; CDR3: CASSLRDRGPGTEAFF; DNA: TGTGCCAGCAGCTTGAGAGACAGGGGGCCAGGGACTGAAGCTTTCTTT
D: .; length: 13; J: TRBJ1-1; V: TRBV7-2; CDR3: CASSSSSRGEAFF; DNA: TGTGCCAGCAGCTCGTCGAGCCGGGGTGAAGCTTTCTTT
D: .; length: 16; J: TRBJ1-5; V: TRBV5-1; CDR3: CASSLGGGNSNQPQHF; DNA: TGCGCCAGCAGCTTGGGAGGAGGAAATAGCAATCAGCCCCAGCATTTT
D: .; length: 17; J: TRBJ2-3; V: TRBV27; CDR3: CASSARDFFSSTDTQYF; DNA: TGTGCCAGCAGTGCCCGGGACTTTTTCTCTAGCACAGATACGCAGTATTTT
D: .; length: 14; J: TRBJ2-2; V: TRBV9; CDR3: CASSTQGSSGELFF; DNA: TGTGCCAGCAGCACACAGGGTAGTAGCGGGGAGCTGTTTTTT
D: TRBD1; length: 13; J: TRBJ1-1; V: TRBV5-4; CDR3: CASSSDRGREAFF; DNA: TGTGCCAGCAGCTCGGACAGGGGACGTGAAGCTTTCTTT
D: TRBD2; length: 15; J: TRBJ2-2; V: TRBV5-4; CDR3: CASSRGGPRDGELFF; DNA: TGTGCCAGCAGCCGCGGGGGGCCCCGAGACGGGGAGCTGTTTTTT
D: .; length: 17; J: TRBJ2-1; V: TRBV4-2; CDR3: CASSPGHSGMSYNEQFF; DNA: TGTGCCAGCAGCCCCGGACACTCGGGCATGTCCTACAATGAGCAGTTCTTC
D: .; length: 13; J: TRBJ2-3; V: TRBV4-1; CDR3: CASRALSTDTQYF; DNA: TGCGCCTCCAGGGCTTTAAGCACAGATACGCAGTATTTT
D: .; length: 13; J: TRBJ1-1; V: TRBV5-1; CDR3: CASSSTGNTEAFF; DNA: TGCGCCAGCAGCTCCACCGGGAACACTGAAGCTTTCTTT